The 5 T cell receptor beta chains listed next were all sequenced from one sample in a study of blood T cell repertoires in COVID-19. Libraries were prepared by immunoSEQ multiplex PCR; TCRdb keeps only in-frame clonotypes and omits some of them. Here the sample spans 250,000 to 300,000 clones, about 89% being singletons. The specimen was peripheral blood. These receptors all stem from a woman in her sixties or seventies with acute or convalescent COVID-19.

V and J are TRBV6-1 and TRBJ1-5, with D possibly being TRBD1 (5 bases). Trimming removed 0 bases from V and 2 bases from J, with 14 bases in between. Per the germline V gene, CDR1 is MNHNS and CDR2 is SASEGT. The CDR3 contains 17 residues. Here the CDR3 DNA reads TGTGCCAGCAGTGAAGCTTTCGGCGGGGGGGGCAATCAGCCCCAGCATTTT. This sequence encodes CASSEAFGGGGNQPQHF.

The V call is TRBV4-2, the J call TRBJ2-7; D is perhaps TRBD1 (6 bases). This CDR3 has 14 residues. Germline V gene sequence: CDR1 LGHNA, CDR2 YNFKEQ. V lost 2 bases, J lost 5 bases, and 13 bases lay in between. The CDR3 nucleotides read TGTGCCAGCAGCCAAAAAACAGGGACCCACGAGCAGTACTTC. Its translation: CASSQKTGTHEQYF.

In this sample, this clone turned up a few times. This chain connects TRBV12-3 or TRBV12-4 to TRBJ1-2; no reliable D call. V was clipped by 2 bases and J by 0 bases, with 4 bases between them. The CDR3 contains 13 residues. CDR3: CASSLQANYGYTF. Written as DNA, the CDR3 is TGTGCCAGCAGTTTACAGGCTAACTATGGCTACACCTTC.

The chain carries TRBV18 and TRBJ1-1, with D unresolved. The V gene lost 5 bases and the J gene lost 4 bases, with 11 bases spanning the gap. Germline values: CDR1 KGHSH, CDR2 LQKENI. The CDR3 length is 13 residues. The CDR3 DNA sequence: TGTGCCAGCTCAGATCCGGGAGGCACTGAAGCTTTCTTT. It codes for CASSDPGGTEAFF.

This chain links TRBV27 with TRBJ1-2; D remains ambiguous. Trimming pared 8 bases from V and 8 bases from J, leaving 9 bases between. The CDR3 totals 10 residues. Germline V gene sequence: CDR1 MNHEY, CDR2 SMNVEV (reference sequence). The CDR3 sequence: CASPLEGYTF. The DNA for the CDR3 is TGTGCCAGCCCCTTGGAGGGCTACACCTTC.